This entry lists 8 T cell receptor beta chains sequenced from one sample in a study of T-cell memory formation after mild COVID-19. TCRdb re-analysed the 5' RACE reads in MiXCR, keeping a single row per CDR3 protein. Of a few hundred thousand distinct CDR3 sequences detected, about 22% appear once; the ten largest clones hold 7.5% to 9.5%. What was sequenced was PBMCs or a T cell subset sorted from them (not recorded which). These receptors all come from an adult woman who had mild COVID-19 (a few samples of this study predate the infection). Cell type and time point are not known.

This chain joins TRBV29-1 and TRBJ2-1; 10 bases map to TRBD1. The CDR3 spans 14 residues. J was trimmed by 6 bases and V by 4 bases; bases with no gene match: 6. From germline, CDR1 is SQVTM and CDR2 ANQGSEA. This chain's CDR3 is CSVAGQGYPNEQFF. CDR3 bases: TGCAGCGTTGCGGGACAGGGGTACCCCAATGAGCAGTTCTTC.

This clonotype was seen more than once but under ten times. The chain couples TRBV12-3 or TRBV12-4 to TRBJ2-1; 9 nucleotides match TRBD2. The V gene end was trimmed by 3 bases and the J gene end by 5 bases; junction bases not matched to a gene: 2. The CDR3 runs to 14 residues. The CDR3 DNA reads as TGTGCCAGCAGTTTGATAGCGGGGGACAATGAGCAGTTCTTC. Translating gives CASSLIAGDNEQFF.

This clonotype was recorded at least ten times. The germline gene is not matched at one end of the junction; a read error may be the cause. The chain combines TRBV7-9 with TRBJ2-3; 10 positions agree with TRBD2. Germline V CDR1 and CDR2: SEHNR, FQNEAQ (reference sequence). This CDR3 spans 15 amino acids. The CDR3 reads CASSLAGASTDTQYF. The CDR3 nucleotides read TGCGCCAGCAGCCTAGCGGGGGCAAGCACAGATACGCAGTATTTT.

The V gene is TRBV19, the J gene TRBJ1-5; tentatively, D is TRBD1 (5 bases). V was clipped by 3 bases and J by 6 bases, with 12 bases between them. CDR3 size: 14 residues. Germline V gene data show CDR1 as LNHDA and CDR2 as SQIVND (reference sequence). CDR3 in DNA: TGTGCCAGTAGTATTCTTACCGGGGGTCAGCCCCAGCATTTT. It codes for CASSILTGGQPQHF.

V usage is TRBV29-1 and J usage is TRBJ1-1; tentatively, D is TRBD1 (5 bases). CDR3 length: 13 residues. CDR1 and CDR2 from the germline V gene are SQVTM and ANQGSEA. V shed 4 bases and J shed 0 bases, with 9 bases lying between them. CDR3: CSVVNRMNTEAFF. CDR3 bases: TGCAGCGTTGTGAACAGGATGAACACTGAAGCTTTCTTT.

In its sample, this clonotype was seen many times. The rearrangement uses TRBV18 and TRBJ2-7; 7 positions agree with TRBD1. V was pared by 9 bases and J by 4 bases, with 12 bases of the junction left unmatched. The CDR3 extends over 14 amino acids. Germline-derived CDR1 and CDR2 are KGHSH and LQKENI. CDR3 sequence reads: CASSRGTENYEQYF. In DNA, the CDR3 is TGTGCCAGTTCCAGGGGGACGGAAAATTACGAGCAGTACTTC.

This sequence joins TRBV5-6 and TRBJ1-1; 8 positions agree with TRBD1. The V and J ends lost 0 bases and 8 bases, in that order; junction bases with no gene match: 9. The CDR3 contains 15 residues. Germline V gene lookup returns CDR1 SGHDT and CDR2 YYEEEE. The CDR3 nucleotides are TGTGCCAGCAGCTTGGCGAACAGGGGGTGGAAGGAAGCTTTCTTT. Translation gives CASSLANRGWKEAFF.

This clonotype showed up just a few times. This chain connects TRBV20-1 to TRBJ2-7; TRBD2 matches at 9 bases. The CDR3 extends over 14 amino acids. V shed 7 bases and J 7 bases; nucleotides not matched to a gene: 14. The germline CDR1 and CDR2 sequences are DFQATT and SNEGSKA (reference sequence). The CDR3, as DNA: TGCAGTGTCCCGCGACTAGCGGAGAGATATGAGCAGTACTTC. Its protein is CSVPRLAERYEQYF.